This T cell receptor beta chain was obtained from a study of control samples from healthy donors and cancer patients. Using immunoSEQ multiplex PCR, the repertoire was profiled, and TCRdb retains in-frame clones only, with some absent. The sample records 40,000 to 45,000 clones, over 65% being singletons. This clone was picked up a small number of times. Trimming left V 3 bases short and J 5 bases short, with 10 bases between. Germline loops: CDR1 GTSNPN, CDR2 SVGIG (reference sequence). This CDR3 has 12 residues. The sequence was obtained from a male donor with melanoma. The chain recombines TRBV30 with TRBJ1-1; D unresolved. The sample taken for sequencing was formalin-fixed, paraffin-embedded tissue. In DNA form, the CDR3 reads TGTGCCTGGAGCCTCGACACTACTGAAGCTTTCTTT. It encodes CAWSLDTTEAFF.